Following are 8 T cell receptor beta chains from one sample sequenced in a study of blood T cell repertoires in COVID-19. Sequencing used immunoSEQ multiplex PCR; TCRdb keeps in-frame clones, though not all of them. The table records around 160,000 clones, approximately 82% of them present only once. The sequenced sample consisted of peripheral blood. The receptors were gathered from a human donor with acute or convalescent COVID-19. The donor label of this sample is uncertain.

This clone was seen only once. The V and J genes are TRBV5-1 and TRBJ1-1; D gene uncertain. Trimming took off 3 bases at V and 0 bases at J, with 12 bases between the two ends. The CDR3 runs to 15 residues. CDR1 SGHRS and CDR2 YFSETQ come from the germline V gene. The CDR3 region has the DNA TGCGCCAGCAGCTCTCGAGAGGGAATGAACACTGAAGCTTTCTTT. Its protein product is CASSSREGMNTEAFF.

The chain recombines TRBV5-5 with TRBJ1-1; tentative D call: TRBD1 (6 bases). V was trimmed by 5 bases and J by 2 bases, leaving 10 bases between them. The CDR3 loop spans 13 amino acids. Germline values: CDR1 SGHKS, CDR2 YYEKEE (reference sequence). The DNA for the CDR3 is TGTGCCAGCAGTCGACAGGCAAACACTGAAGCTTTCTTT. This gives the protein CASSRQANTEAFF.

The V call is TRBV18, the J call TRBJ2-7; D is ambiguous. Germline V gene sequence: CDR1 KGHSH, CDR2 LQKENI. CDR3 length: 16 amino acids. Between the trimmed V and J ends, which lost 1 base and 1 base, there was a span of 14 bases. The CDR3: CASSPQSGRSSYEQYF. The CDR3 DNA is TGTGCCAGCTCACCACAGTCAGGAAGGTCATCCTACGAGCAGTACTTC.

The chain joins TRBV28 to TRBJ1-1; 9 bases line up with TRBD1. Germline V gene data show CDR1 as MDHEN and CDR2 as SYDVKM. The CDR3 sequence is 15 residues long. The trim removed 6 bases at V and 4 bases at J, leaving 9 bases unmatched. The CDR3 loop reads CASSRHRGQGTEAFF. The CDR3 DNA reads TGTGCCAGCAGCCGACACAGGGGGCAGGGCACTGAAGCTTTCTTT.

This chain connects TRBV6-2 or TRBV6-3 to TRBJ1-1, with D possibly matching TRBD1 (6 bases). Germline-derived CDR1 and CDR2 are MNHEY and SVGEGT. This CDR3 spans 17 amino acids. V was cut by 4 bases and J by 1 base, with 19 bases left in between. CDR3 bases: TGTGCCAGCAGTTCCCGACAGGCCCTAGAGGGGAACACTGAAGCTTTCTTT. Translated: CASSSRQALEGNTEAFF.

This rearrangement joins TRBV3-1 (or the pseudogene TRBV3-2) to TRBJ1-1; a possible D gene is TRBD1 (6 bases). The CDR3 sequence is 14 residues long. The germline CDR1 and CDR2 sequences are LGHDT and YNNKEL (reference sequence). Trimming shortened V by 4 bases and J by 0 bases, and 9 bases separated the two germline ends. The CDR3 spells CASSLRGMNTEAFF. DNA of the CDR3: TGTGCCAGCAGCCTTAGGGGGATGAACACTGAAGCTTTCTTT.

This clone was picked up a small number of times. The V call is TRBV5-1, the J call TRBJ1-4; D might be TRBD1 (5 bases). The germline V and J ends were trimmed by 4 bases and 0 bases, with 13 bases remaining between them. The CDR3 is 16 amino acids. Germline loops: CDR1 SGHRS, CDR2 YFSETQ. CDR3: CASSAADSTTNEKLFF. The CDR3 DNA is TGCGCCAGCAGCGCAGCCGACAGTACAACTAATGAAAAACTGTTTTTT.

The chain combines TRBV30 with TRBJ2-3; 7 bases map to TRBD1. The V gene end was trimmed by 3 bases and the J gene end by 3 bases; junction bases not matched to a gene: 0. CDR1 is GTSNPN, CDR2 SVGIG, per germline (reference sequence). CDR3 length: 12 amino acids. The CDR3, as DNA: TGTGCCTGGAGACAGGGGACAGATACGCAGTATTTT. Its translation: CAWRQGTDTQYF.